This TCR beta chain was identified during a study of T-cell reconstitution after alpha-beta-depleted transplantation in children. Study-wide findings and caveats: Several hundred expanded graft clones reportedly were the source of alpha-beta T cells about two months after transplant.

This clonotype was detected a few times. The antigen is unknown. Unique molecular identifiers were incorporated into the prepared TCRbeta library. TCRdb re-called the PCR reads with MiXCR, one entry per CDR3 protein. The sample includes around 450,000 distinct CDR3 sequences, over 9.5% of them seen just once. The CDR3 has 15 residues. Germline CDR1 MNHNS, CDR2 SASEGT. The V segment lost 7 bases and the J segment 0 bases; nucleotides outside the gene matches: 7. The receptor was isolated from a child aged 2 to 15 with inherited bone marrow failure, due to receive a stem cell transplant. This chain links TRBV6-1 with TRBJ2-7; TRBD1 matches 9 bases. Sequenced here: PBMCs, sampled before TCRalphabeta/CD19-depleted stem cell transplant. CDR3 nucleotide sequence: TGTGCCAGCAAGCCGAACAGGGGGCTCTCCTACGAGCAGTACTTC. Translation: CASKPNRGLSYEQYF.